The 9 T cell receptor beta chains listed next were all sequenced from one sample in a study of blood T cells in healthy people across ages. Alongside a J-beta primer mix, a sample-barcoded 5' primer served in a second PCR lasting about 7 to 12 cycles. A single record per CDR3 protein comes from TCRdb applying MiXCR to the 5' RACE reads. The data contain 750,000 to 950,000 distinct CDR3 sequences, 25% to 30% of them singletons. These records were also assigned to another study, of T cells of mothers and their children.

The sample comprised blood. These TCRs come from a woman in her thirties or forties in good health.

The V and J genes are TRBV18 and TRBJ1-1, with unresolved D. Trimming stripped 3 bases from V and 0 bases from J, with 11 bases between. Looked up from germline, CDR1 is KGHSH and CDR2 is LQKENI. CDR3 length: 15 amino acids. CDR3 sequence reads: CASSPTDLVNTEAFF. The CDR3 coding sequence is TGTGCCAGCTCACCTACGGACCTGGTGAACACTGAAGCTTTCTTT.

The chain carries TRBV20-1 and TRBJ2-5; perhaps D is TRBD1 or TRBD2 (5 bases each). The germline CDR1 and CDR2 sequences are DFQATT and SNEGSKA (reference sequence). There are 13 residues in the CDR3. With 5 bases removed from V and 3 bases from J, the gap between germline ends came to 13 bases. The CDR3 DNA reads TGCAGTGCTCCACCAGAGGGGAAAGAGACCCAGTACTTC. The encoded protein is CSAPPEGKETQYF.

This clonotype has more than one count but fewer than ten. For the CDR3, the DNA is TGTGCCATTCAGACGGAGACCTATAATTCACCCCTCCACTTT. This translates into CAIQTETYNSPLHF. The chain combines TRBV10-3 with TRBJ1-6, with D unresolved. V lost 9 bases to trimming and J lost 2 bases, with 11 bases between them. The CDR3 length is 14 residues. CDR1 is ENHRY and CDR2 is SYGVKD in the germline V gene.

This clonotype was seen a few times. The junction departs from the called germline gene at one end, perhaps through a read error. This chain uses TRBV5-1 with TRBJ2-3, with 14 bases identical to TRBD2. The CDR3 length is 16 residues. Looked up from germline, CDR1 is SGHRS and CDR2 is YFSETQ. The CDR3 reads CASSLAVGLAGDTRYF. In nucleotides, the CDR3 is TGCGCCAGCAGCTTAGCAGTGGGACTAGCGGGAGATACGCGGTATTTT.

A few counts support this clonotype. The J gene is TRBJ1-2, the V gene TRBV25-1; tentatively, D is TRBD1 (5 bases). The germline gives CDR1 MGHDK, CDR2 SYGVNS. V lost 4 bases to trimming and J lost 6 bases, with 18 bases between them. The CDR3 runs 15 residues. In DNA form, the CDR3 reads TGTGCCAGCAGTGGTCCCTTGGGGGGGGTGGATGGCTACACCTTC. Residues: CASSGPLGGVDGYTF.

To note about this clonotype: A read error may be the cause here, since a much bigger clone is one base away. V usage is TRBV5-5 and J usage is TRBJ2-1; 7 bases agree with TRBD1. Germline V gives CDR1 SGHKS, CDR2 YYEKEE (reference sequence). J was trimmed by 8 bases and V by 4 bases; bases with no gene match: 12. The CDR3 is made up of 15 amino acids. CDR3 amino acids: CASSLSWEGGDEQFF. CDR3 nucleotides: TGTGCCAGCAGCCTATCGTGGGAAGGGGGCGATGAGCAGTTCTTC.

This clonotype was seen repeatedly, ten times or more. The V gene is TRBV20-1, the J gene TRBJ1-2, with a possible D match to TRBD1 (6 bases). From germline, CDR1 is DFQATT and CDR2 SNEGSKA (reference sequence). The ends were cut back, 3 bases at V and 2 bases at J, with 13 bases in the middle. The CDR3 sequence is 14 residues long. The CDR3 nucleotides read TGCAGTGCTAGGGAGGGGGTTTGGAACTATGGCTACACCTTC. It encodes CSAREGVWNYGYTF.

The gene calls are TRBV11-2 and TRBJ2-7; 9 bases line up with TRBD1. CDR3 length: 16 amino acids. Looked up from germline, CDR1 is SGHAT and CDR2 is FQNNGV. The J segment lost 4 bases and the V segment lost 4 bases, leaving 11 bases of the junction unmatched. The CDR3 sequence is CASSSFKTGGRYEQYF. The CDR3 coding sequence is TGTGCCAGCAGCTCTTTCAAGACAGGGGGTCGGTACGAGCAGTACTTC. The whole variable domain, remainder taken from reference TRBV11-2 and TRBJ2-7, is EAGVAQSPRYKIIEKRQSVAFWCNPISGHATLYWYQQILGQGPKLLIQFQNNGVVDDSQLPKDRFSAERLKGVDSTLKIQPAKLEDSAVYLCASSSFKTGGRYEQYFGPGTRLTVT.

As concerns this clonotype: A read error is possible here, since a much larger clone lies one base away. The chain is built from TRBV7-2 and TRBJ2-1, with 9 bases aligning to TRBD1. This CDR3 contains 15 residues. With 5 bases clipped from V and 15 bases from J, the junction kept 17 bases outside the gene matches. Germline assignment: CDR1 SGHTA and CDR2 FQGNSA. The CDR3 DNA is TGTGCCAGCAGCCTATCCGGGGACAGGGAGATTTCGCGGTTCTTC. It is translated as CASSLSGDREISRFF.